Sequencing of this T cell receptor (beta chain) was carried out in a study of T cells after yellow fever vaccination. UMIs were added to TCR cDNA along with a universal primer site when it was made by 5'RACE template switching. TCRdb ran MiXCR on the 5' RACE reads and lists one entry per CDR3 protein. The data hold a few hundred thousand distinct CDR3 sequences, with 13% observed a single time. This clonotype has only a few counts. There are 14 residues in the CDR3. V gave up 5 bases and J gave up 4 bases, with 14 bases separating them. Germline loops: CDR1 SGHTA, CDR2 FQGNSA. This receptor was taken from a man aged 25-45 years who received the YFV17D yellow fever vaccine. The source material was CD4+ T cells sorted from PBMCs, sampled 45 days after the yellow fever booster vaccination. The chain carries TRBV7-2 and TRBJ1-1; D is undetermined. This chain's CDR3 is CASSLWTVLTEAFF. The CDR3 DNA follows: TGTGCCAGCAGCCTCTGGACGGTGCTCACTGAAGCTTTCTTT.